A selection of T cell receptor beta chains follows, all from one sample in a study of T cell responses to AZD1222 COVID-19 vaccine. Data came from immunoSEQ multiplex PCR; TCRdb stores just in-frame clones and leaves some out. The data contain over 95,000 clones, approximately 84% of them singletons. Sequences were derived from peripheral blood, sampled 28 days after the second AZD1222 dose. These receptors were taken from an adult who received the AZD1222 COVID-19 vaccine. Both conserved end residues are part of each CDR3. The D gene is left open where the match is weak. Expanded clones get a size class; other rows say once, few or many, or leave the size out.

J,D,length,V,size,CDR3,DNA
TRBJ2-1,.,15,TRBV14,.,CASSLWGADYNEQFF,TGTGCCAGCAGTCTATGGGGGGCTGATTACAATGAGCAGTTCTTC
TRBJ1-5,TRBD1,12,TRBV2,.,CAGRGLGQPQHF,TGTGCCGGCAGGGGGCTAGGACAGCCCCAGCATTTT
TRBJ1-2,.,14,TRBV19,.,CASSIEQGGYGYTF,TGTGCCAGTAGTATAGAACAGGGCGGCTATGGCTACACCTTC
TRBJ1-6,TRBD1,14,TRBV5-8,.,CASSSRQGYSPLHF,TGTGCCAGCAGCTCTCGACAGGGGTATTCACCCCTCCACTTT
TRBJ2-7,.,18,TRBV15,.,CATSRDPGESVATYEQYF,TGTGCCACCAGCAGAGATCCGGGGGAATCAGTAGCCACCTACGAGCAGTACTTC
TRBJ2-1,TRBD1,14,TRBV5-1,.,CASSINTGGNEQFF,TGCGCCAGCAGCATTAATACAGGGGGCAATGAGCAGTTCTTC
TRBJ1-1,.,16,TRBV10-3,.,CAISESAQTGASEAFF,TGTGCCATCAGTGAGTCAGCTCAAACCGGGGCGTCTGAAGCTTTCTTT
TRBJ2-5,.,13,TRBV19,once,CASSLSRGETQYF,TGTGCCAGTAGTCTATCCAGGGGAGAGACCCAGTACTTC
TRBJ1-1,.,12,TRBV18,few,CASSQQQSEAFF,TGTGCCAGCTCACAACAGCAATCCGAAGCTTTCTTT
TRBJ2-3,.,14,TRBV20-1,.,CSASGADSFDTQYF,TGCAGTGCTAGTGGGGCGGACTCCTTCGATACGCAGTATTTT
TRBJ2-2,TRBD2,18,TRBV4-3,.,CASSEGTSGSFPTGELFF,TGCGCCAGCAGCGAAGGGACTAGCGGGAGTTTCCCAACCGGGGAGCTGTTTTTT
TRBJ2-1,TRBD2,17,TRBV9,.,CASSVGAGTSGSNEQFF,TGTGCCAGCAGCGTAGGTGCTGGGACTAGCGGTTCCAATGAGCAGTTCTTC
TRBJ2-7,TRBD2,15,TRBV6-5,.,CASRGLAGGSYEQYF,TGTGCCAGCAGAGGACTAGCGGGGGGTTCCTACGAGCAGTACTTC
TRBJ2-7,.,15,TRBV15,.,CATSRDRGEGSEQYF,TGTGCCACCAGCAGAGATAGGGGCGAGGGAAGCGAGCAGTACTTC
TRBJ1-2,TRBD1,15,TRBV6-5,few,CASTQGARGDYGYTF,TGTGCCAGCACGCAGGGGGCTAGAGGAGACTATGGCTACACCTTC
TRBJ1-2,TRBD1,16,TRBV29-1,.,CSVAPGQVDSNYGYTF,TGCAGCGTGGCGCCGGGACAGGTAGATTCTAACTATGGCTACACCTTC
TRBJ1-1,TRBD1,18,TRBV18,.,CASSPVGGTGVRNTEAFF,TGTGCCAGCTCACCGGTTGGCGGGACAGGGGTGCGGAACACTGAAGCTTTCTTT